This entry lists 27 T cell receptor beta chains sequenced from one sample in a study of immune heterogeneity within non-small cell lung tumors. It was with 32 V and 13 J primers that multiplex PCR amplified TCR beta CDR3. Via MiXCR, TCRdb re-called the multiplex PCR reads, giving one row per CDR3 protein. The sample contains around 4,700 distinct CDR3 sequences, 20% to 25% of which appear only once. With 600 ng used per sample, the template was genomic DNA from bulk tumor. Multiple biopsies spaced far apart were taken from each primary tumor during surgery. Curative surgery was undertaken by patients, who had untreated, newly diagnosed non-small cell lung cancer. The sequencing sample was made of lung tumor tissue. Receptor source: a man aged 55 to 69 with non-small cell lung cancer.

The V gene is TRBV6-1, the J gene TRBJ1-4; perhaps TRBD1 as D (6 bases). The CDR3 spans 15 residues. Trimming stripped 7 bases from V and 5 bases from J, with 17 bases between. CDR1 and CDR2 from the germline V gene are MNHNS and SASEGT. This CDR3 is CASILTGGGNEKLFF. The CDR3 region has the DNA TGTGCCAGCATTCTGACCGGGGGCGGGAATGAAAAACTGTTTTTT.

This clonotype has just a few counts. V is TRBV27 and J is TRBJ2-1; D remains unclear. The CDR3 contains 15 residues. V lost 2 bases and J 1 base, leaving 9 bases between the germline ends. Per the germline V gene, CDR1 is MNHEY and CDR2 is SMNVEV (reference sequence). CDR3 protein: CASSLVGGSYNEQFF. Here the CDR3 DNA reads TGTGCCAGCAGTTTAGTTGGCGGTTCCTACAATGAGCAGTTCTTC.

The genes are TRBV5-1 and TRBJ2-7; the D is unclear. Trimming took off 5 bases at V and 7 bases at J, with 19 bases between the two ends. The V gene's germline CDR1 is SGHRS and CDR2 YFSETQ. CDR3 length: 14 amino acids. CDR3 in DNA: TGCGCCAGCAGGCCCGGTGACCGCTTTGGGGAGCAGTACTTC. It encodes CASRPGDRFGEQYF.

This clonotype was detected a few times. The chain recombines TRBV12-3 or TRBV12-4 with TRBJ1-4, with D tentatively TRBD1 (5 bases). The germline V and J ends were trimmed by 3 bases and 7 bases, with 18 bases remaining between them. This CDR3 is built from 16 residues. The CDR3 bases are TGTGCCAGCAGTTTGATGGGTCGGCAGGGTCGTGAAAAACTGTTTTTT. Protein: CASSLMGRQGREKLFF.

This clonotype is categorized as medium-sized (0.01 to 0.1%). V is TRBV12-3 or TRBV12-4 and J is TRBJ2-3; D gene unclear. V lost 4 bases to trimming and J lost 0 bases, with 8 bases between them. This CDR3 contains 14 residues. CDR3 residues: CASSSSGSTDTQYF. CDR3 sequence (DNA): TGTGCCAGCAGTTCTAGTGGGAGCACAGATACGCAGTATTTT.

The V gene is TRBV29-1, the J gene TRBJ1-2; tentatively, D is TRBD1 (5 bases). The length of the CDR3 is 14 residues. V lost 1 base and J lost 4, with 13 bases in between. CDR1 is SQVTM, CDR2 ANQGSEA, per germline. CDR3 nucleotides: TGCAGCGTTGAAGCCGGGACGGACTTCTATGGCTACACCTTC. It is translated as CSVEAGTDFYGYTF.

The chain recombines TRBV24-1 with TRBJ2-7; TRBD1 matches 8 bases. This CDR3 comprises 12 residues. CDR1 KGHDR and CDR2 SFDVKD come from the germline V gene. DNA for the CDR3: TGTTCCGCCGGGACAGGCTCCTACGAGCAGTACTTC. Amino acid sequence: CSAGTGSYEQYF.

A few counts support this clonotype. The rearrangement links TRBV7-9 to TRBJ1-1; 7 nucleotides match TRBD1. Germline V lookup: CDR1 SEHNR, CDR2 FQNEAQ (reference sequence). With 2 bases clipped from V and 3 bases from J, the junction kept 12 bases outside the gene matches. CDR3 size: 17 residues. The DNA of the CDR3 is TGTGCCAGCAGCTTAAGGACAGGATCACTAGGGGACACTGAAGCTTTCTTT. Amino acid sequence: CASSLRTGSLGDTEAFF.

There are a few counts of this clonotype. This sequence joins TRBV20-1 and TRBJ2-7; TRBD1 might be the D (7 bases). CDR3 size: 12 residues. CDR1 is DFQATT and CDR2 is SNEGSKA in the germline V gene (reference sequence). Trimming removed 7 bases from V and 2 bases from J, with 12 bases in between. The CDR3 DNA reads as TGCAGTGGGCAGGGGGAGGCCTACGAGCAGTACTTC. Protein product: CSGQGEAYEQYF.

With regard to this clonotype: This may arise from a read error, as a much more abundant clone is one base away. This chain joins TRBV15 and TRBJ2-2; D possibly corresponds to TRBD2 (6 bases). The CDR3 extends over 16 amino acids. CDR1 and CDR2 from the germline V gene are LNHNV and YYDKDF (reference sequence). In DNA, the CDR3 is TGTGCCACCAGCAGGGGACTTAGCGGTGGCACCGGGGATCTGTTTTTT. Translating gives CATSRGLSGGTGDLFF.

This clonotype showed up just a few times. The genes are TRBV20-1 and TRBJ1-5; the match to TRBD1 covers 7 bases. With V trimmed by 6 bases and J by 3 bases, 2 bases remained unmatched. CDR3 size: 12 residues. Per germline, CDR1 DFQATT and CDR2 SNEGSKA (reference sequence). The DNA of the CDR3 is TGCAGTGCCGGGACAGTCAATCAGCCCCAGCATTTT. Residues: CSAGTVNQPQHF.

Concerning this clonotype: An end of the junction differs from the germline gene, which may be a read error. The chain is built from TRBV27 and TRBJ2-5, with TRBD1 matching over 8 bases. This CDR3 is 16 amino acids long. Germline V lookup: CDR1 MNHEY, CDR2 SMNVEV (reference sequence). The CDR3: CAISPRTGPDQETQYF. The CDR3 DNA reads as TGTGCCATCAGTCCACGGACAGGGCCCGACCAAGAGACCCAGTACTTC.

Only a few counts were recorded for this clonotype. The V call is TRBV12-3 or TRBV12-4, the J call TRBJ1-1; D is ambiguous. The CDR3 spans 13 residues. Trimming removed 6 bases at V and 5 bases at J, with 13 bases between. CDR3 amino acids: CASSPSARTEAFF. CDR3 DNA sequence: TGTGCCAGCAGCCCCTCTGCACGGACTGAAGCTTTCTTT.

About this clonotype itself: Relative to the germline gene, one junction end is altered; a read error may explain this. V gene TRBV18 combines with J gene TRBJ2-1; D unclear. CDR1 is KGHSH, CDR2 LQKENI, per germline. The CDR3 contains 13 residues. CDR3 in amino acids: CVSTLSRDNEQFF. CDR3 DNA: TGTGTCAGCACTCTGAGTAGGGACAATGAGCAGTTCTTC.

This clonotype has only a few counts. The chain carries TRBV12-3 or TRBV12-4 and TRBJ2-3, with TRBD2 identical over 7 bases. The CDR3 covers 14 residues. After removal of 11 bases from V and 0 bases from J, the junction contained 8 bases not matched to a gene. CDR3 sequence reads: CAGPAGSSTDTQYF. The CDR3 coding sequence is TGTGCCGGGCCAGCGGGGTCTAGCACAGATACGCAGTATTTT.

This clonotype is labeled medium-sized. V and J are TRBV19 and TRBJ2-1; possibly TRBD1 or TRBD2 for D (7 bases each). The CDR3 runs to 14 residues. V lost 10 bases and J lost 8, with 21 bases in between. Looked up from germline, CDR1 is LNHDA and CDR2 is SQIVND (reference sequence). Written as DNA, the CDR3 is TGTGCCACCCATCAGGGGGGGACGGGCTATGAGCAGTTCTTC. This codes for CATHQGGTGYEQFF. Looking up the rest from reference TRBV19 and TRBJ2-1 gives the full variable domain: DGGITQSPKYLFRKEGQNVTLSCEQNLNHDAMYWYRQDPGQGLRLIYYSQIVNDFQKGDIAEGYSVSREKKESFPLTVTSAQKNPTAFYLCATHQGGTGYEQFFGPGTRLTVL.

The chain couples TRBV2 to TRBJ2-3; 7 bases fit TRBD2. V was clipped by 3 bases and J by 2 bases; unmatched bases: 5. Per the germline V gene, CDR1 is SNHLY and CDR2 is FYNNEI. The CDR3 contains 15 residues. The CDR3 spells CASSEWRGSTDTQYF. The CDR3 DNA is TGTGCCAGCAGTGAGTGGCGGGGGTCCACAGATACGCAGTATTTT.

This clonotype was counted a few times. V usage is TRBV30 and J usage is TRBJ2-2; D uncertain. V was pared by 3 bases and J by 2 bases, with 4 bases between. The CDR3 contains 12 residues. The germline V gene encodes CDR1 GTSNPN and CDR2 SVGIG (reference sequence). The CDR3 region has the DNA TGTGCCTGGAGAAGAAACACCGGGGAGCTGTTTTTT. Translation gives CAWRRNTGELFF.

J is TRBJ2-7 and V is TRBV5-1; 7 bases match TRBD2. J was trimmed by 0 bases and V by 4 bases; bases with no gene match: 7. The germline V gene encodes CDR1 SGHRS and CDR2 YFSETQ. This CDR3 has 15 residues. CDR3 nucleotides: TGCGCCAGCAGCCCCGGAGGGGAGGGCTCCTACGAGCAGTACTTC. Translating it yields CASSPGGEGSYEQYF.

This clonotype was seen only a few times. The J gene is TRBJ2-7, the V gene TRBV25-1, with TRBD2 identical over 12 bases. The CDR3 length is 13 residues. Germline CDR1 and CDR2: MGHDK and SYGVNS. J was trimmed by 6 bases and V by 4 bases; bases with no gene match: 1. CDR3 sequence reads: CASSGGLAGEQYF. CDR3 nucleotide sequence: TGTGCCAGCAGTGGGGGACTAGCGGGCGAGCAGTACTTC.

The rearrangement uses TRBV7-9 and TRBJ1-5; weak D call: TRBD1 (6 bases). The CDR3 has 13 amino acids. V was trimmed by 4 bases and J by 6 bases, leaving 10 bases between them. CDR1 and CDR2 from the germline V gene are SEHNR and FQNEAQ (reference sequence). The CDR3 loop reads CASSSQGTQPQHF. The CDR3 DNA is TGTGCCAGCAGCTCTCAGGGGACTCAGCCCCAGCATTTT.

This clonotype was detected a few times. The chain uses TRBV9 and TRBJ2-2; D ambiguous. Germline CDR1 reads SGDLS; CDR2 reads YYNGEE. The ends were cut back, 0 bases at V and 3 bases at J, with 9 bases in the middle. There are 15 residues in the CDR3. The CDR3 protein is CASSVDGLHTGELFF. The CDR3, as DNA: TGTGCCAGCAGCGTAGATGGGCTTCACACCGGGGAGCTGTTTTTT.

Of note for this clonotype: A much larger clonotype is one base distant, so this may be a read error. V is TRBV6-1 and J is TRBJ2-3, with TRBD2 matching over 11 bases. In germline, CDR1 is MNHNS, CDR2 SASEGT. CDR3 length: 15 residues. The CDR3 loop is CAGSPGTSGGDTQYF. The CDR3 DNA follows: TGTGCCGGCAGTCCAGGGACTAGCGGTGGAGATACGCAGTATTTT.

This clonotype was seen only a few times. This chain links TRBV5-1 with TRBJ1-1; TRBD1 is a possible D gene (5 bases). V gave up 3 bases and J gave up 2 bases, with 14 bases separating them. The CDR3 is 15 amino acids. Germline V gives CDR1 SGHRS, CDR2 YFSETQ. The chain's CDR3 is CASSSRSGDNTEAFF. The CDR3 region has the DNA TGCGCCAGCAGCTCCCGGTCGGGGGATAACACTGAAGCTTTCTTT.

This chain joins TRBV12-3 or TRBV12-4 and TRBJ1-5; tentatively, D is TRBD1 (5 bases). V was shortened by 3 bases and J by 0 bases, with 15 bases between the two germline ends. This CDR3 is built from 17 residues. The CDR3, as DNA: TGTGCCAGCAGTTTTGTTTTGGACAACTGTAGCAATCAGCCCCAGCATTTT. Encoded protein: CASSFVLDNCSNQPQHF.

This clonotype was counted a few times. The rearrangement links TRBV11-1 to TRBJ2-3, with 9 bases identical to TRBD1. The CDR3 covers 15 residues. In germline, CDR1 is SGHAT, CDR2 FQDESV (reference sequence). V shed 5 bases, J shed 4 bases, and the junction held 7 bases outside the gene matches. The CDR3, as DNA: TGTGCCAGCAGCCCCGGGACAGGGATTGCAGATACGCAGTATTTT. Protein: CASSPGTGIADTQYF.

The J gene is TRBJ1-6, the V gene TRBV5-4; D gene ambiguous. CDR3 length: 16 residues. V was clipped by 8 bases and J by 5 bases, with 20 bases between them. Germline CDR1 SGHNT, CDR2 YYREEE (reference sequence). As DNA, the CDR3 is TGTGCCAGTACCACCCCCGTCGACCGCGATAATTCACCCCTCCACTTT. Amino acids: CASTTPVDRDNSPLHF. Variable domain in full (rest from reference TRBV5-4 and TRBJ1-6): ETGVTQSPTHLIKTRGQQVTLRCSSQSGHNTVSWYQQALGQGPQFIFQYYREEENGRGNFPPRFSGLQFPNYSSELNVNALELDDSALYLCASTTPVDRDNSPLHFGNGTRLTVT.